Reported below is one T cell receptor beta chain. These data originate in a study of blood T cell repertoires in COVID-19. Overall study: Collection of acute and convalescent COVID-19 samples took place in the United States, Italy and Spain.

This study enrolled people aged roughly 18 to 90 from approximately 25 US geographic areas. Cohort 3 donors counted as recovered after two negative PCRs, clearance, or resolved symptoms. How the authors handled the data: Reference gene primer amplification in the assay estimated nucleated cell counts. The method was immunoSEQ multiplex PCR; TCRdb's version includes in-frame clones alone and lacks a portion of them. The V and J calls and clone size come from that table; D and trimming were worked out from the DNA. The data hold fewer than 450,000 clones, with approximately 90% observed a single time. The germline V gene encodes CDR1 SEHNR and CDR2 FQNEAQ (reference sequence). This CDR3 comprises 13 residues. V trimming: 6 bases; J trimming: 2 bases; junction bases outside the gene matches: 3.

Sequenced material: PBMCs or T cells enriched from blood (not recorded which). This TCR was recovered from a woman between 18 and 29 years old who had recovered from COVID-19. The chain combines TRBV7-9 with TRBJ1-2; TRBD1 matches 7 bases. CDR3 protein: CASRVQGNYGYTF. In DNA, the CDR3 is TGTGCCAGCAGAGTACAGGGGAACTATGGCTACACCTTC.